This T cell receptor beta chain emerged from a study of CD8+CD57+ T cells in acquired aplastic anemia. Points from the study as a whole: Patients and controls shared roughly 30 CD8+ CDR3 sequences, which appeared highly expressed in patients and within their immunodominant clones.

The CDR3 loop spans 15 amino acids. Trimming took 0 bases from V and 1 from J, leaving 10 bases between them. CDR1 SGHRS and CDR2 YFSETQ come from the germline V gene. Genomic DNA served as template for TCR beta VDJ and CDR3 profiling. TCRdb re-analysed the reads in MiXCR, keeping a single row per CDR3 protein. The sample holds 150,000 to 200,000 distinct CDR3 sequences, roughly 48% seen once. Comment on this clonotype: What it recognizes is unknown. A much larger clonotype is one base distant, so this may be a read error. The CDR3 does not end in the conserved phenylalanine or tryptophan, so this is likely a read error.

The source of this sequence is a human donor in good health. The chain couples TRBV5-1 to TRBJ1-1; unclear D gene. The source material was sorted CD4+, CD8+, or CD8+CD57+ T cells (not recorded which) from PBMCs. The CDR3 bases are TGCGCCAGCAGCTTGGGGGGAGGCGGGAACACTGAAGCTTTCTCT. Its translation: CASSLGGGGNTEAFS.